The text below deals with one T cell receptor (beta chain). Produced via immunoSEQ multiplex PCR; TCRdb's table is partial and in-frame only. The sample includes 90,000 to 130,000 clones, 85% to 90% of them seen just once. The V and J ends lost 0 bases and 4 bases, in that order; junction bases with no gene match: 2. Germline CDR1 reads MNHEY; CDR2 reads SVGAGI. The CDR3 loop spans 15 amino acids. The data were obtained in a study of blood T cell repertoires in COVID-19. The receptor was isolated from a woman in her fifties or sixties with acute or convalescent COVID-19. Sequencing was done on a sample of peripheral blood. V and J are TRBV6-5 and TRBJ1-1, with 10 bases matching TRBD1. The CDR3 spells CASSYSWDRGTEAFF. In DNA, the CDR3 is TGTGCCAGCAGTTACTCCTGGGACAGGGGCACTGAAGCTTTCTTT.